The present entry profiles one T cell receptor (beta chain) with its context. Its specificity is unknown. Staining for CD45RO/CCR7/CD25/CD127/CD95/CD27 allowed sorting of CD4+ naive, central memory, regulatory and stem cell-like memory cells. The entirety of the isolated RNA underwent reverse transcription, so expressed TCRB transcripts were sequenced. Clones were sequenced by immunoSEQ multiplex PCR, and TCRdb holds only the in-frame ones, with some missing. The sample yields approximately 600,000 clones, around 12% seen once. This record comes from a study of beta chain features in type 1 diabetes. Study-level background: The study found patients and healthy donors alike in age, gender and cell yields.

Regarding the study as a whole: For Type 1 diabetes patients, all four CD4+ subsets carried TCRB CDR3s that were moderately but significantly shorter. The question of HLA type influencing TCRB rearrangement was one that remained unresolved here.

This CDR3 comprises 16 residues. V lost 2 bases, J lost 7 bases, and 18 bases lay in between. Germline lookup yields CDR1 SGHTA and CDR2 FQGNSA. The receptor comes from a man aged 25-45 years with type 1 diabetes. Sequencing input: naive CD4+ T cells from blood. V is TRBV7-2 and J is TRBJ2-1; no clear D. The chain's CDR3 is CASSLTNGVLGNEQFF. The CDR3 DNA follows: TGTGCCAGCAGCTTAACCAACGGCGTCCTCGGGAATGAGCAGTTCTTC.